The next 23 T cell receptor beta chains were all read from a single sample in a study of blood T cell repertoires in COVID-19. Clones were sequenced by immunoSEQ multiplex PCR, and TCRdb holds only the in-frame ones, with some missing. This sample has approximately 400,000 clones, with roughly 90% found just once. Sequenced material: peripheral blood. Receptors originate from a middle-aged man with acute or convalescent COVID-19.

The CDR3 DNA is TGTGCCAGTAGTTTTCAGACAGATCAGCCCCAGCATTTT. Protein: CASSFQTDQPQHF. This chain uses TRBV19 with TRBJ1-5; D perhaps matches TRBD1 (5 bases). CDR3 length: 13 residues. Germline V gives CDR1 LNHDA, CDR2 SQIVND (reference sequence). Trimming left V 5 bases short and J 5 bases short, with 10 bases between.

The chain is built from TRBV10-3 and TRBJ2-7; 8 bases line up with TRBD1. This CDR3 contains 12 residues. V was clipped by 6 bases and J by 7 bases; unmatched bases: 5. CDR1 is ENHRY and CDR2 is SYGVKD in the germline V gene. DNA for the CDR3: TGTGCCATCAGCTCCACAGGGGGGGAGCAGTACTTC. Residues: CAISSTGGEQYF.

CDR3 sequence (DNA): TGTGCCAGCAGTCCTACTAGCGGGGGGGCGAATTACAATGAGCAGTTCTTC. It yields the protein CASSPTSGGANYNEQFF. The V call is TRBV9, the J call TRBJ2-1, with 13 bases lining up with TRBD2. V gave up 5 bases and J gave up 4 bases; unmatched junction bases: 9. The CDR3 covers 17 residues. CDR1 and CDR2 (germline): SGDLS, YYNGEE. The full variable domain, with the rest looked up from reference TRBV9 and TRBJ2-1, is DSGVTQTPKHLITATGQRVTLRCSPRSGDLSVYWYQQSLDQGLQFLIQYYNGEERAKGNILERFSAQQFPDLHSELNLSSLELGDSALYFCASSPTSGGANYNEQFFGPGTRLTVL.

Here the CDR3 DNA reads TGTGCCAGCTCACCACCAGGAGAAAGTGGTCACTATGGCTACACCTTC. Translating gives CASSPPGESGHYGYTF. The chain joins TRBV18 to TRBJ1-2; D gene ambiguous. The germline V gene has CDR1 KGHSH and CDR2 LQKENI. The ends were cut back, 0 bases at V and 3 bases at J, with 14 bases in the middle. This CDR3 region has 16 residues.

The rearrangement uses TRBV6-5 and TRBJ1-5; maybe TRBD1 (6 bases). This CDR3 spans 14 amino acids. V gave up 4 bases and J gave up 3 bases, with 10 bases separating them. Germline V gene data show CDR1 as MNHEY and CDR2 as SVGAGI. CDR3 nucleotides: TGTGCCAGCAGTTCACAGGGCTCCAATCAGCCCCAGCATTTT. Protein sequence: CASSSQGSNQPQHF.

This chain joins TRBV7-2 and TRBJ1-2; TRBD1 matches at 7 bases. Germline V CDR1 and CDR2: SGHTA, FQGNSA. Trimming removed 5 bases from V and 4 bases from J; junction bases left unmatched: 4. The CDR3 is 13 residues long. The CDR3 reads CASSEGQSYGYTF. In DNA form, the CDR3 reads TGTGCCAGCAGCGAGGGACAGTCCTATGGCTACACCTTC.

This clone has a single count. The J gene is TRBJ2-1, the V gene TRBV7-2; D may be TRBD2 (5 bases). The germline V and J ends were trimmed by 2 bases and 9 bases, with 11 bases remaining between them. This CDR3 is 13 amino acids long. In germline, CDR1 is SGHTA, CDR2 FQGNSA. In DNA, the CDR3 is TGTGCCAGCAGCTTACGCCCAACTAGTGAGCAGTTCTTC. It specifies CASSLRPTSEQFF.

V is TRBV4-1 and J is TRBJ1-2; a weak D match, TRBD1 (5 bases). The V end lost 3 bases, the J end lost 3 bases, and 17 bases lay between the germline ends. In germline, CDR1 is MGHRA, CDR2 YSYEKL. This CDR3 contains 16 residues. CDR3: CASSHPLRGTHYGYTF. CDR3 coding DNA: TGCGCCAGCAGCCATCCTTTGCGGGGGACCCACTATGGCTACACCTTC.

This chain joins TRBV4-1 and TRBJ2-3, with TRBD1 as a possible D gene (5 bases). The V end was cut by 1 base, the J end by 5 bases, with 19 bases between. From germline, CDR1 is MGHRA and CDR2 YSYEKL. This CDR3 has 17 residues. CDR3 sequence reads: CASSQGGAGNWLDTQYF. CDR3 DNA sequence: TGCGCCAGCAGCCAAGGTGGGGCAGGGAATTGGTTAGATACGCAGTATTTT.

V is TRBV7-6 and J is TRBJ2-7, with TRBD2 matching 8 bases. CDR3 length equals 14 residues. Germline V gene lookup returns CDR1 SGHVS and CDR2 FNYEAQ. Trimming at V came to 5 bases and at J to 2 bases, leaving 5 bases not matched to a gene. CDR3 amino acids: CASSRGGPPYEQYF. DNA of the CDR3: TGTGCCAGCAGCCGGGGGGGGCCCCCCTACGAGCAGTACTTC.

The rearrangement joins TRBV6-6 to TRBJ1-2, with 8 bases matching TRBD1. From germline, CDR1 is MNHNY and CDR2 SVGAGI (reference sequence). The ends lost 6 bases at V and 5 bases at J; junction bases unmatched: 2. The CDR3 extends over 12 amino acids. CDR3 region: CASRQGAYGYTF. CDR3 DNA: TGTGCCAGCAGGCAGGGGGCATATGGCTACACCTTC.

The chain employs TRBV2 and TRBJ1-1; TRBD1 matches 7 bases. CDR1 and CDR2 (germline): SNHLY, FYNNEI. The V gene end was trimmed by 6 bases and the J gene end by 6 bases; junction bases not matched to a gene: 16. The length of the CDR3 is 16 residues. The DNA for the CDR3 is TGTGCCAGCAGCTCTCTCCGCCTGAGTCAGGGGGCTGAAGCTTTCTTT. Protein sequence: CASSSLRLSQGAEAFF.

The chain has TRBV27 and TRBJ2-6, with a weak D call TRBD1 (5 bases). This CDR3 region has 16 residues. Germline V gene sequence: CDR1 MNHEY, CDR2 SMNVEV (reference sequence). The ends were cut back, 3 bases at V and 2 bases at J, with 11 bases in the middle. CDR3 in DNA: TGTGCCAGCAGTTTCTTAGGGGATGCTGGGGCCAACGTCCTGACTTTC. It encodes CASSFLGDAGANVLTF. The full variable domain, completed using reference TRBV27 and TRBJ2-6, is EAQVTQNPRYLITVTGKKLTVTCSQNMNHEYMSWYRQDPGLGLRQIYYSMNVEVTDKGDVPEGYKVSRKEKRNFPLILESPSPNQTSLYFCASSFLGDAGANVLTFGAGSRLTVL.

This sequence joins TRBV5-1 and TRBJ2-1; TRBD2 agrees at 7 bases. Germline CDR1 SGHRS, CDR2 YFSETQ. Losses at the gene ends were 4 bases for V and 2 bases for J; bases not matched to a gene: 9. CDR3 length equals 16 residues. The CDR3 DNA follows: TGCGCCAGCAGCCAATGGTCCCGGGGGGCCTACAATGAGCAGTTCTTC. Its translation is CASSQWSRGAYNEQFF.

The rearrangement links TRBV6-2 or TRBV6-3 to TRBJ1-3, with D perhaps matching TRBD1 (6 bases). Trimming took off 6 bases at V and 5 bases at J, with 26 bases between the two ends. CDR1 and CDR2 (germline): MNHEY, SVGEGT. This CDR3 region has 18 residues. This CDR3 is CASSRGRRAKTTRNTIYF. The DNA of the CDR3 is TGTGCCAGCAGCCGGGGGCGTCGGGCTAAGACGACACGAAACACCATATATTTT.

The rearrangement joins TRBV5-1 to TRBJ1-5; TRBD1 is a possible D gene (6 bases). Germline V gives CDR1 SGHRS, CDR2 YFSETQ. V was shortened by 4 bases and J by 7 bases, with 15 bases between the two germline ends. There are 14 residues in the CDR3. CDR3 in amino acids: CASSGKQGMQPQHF. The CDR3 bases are TGCGCCAGCAGCGGGAAACAGGGTATGCAGCCCCAGCATTTT. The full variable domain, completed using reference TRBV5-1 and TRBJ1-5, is KAGVTQTPRYLIKTRGQQVTLSCSPISGHRSVSWYQQTPGQGLQFLFEYFSETQRNKGNFPGRFSGRQFSNSRSEMNVSTLELGDSALYLCASSGKQGMQPQHFGDGTRLSIL.

This CDR3 reads CASFPSRDRLDYGYTF. In DNA, the CDR3 is TGTGCCAGCTTTCCTTCCCGGGACAGGTTGGACTATGGCTACACCTTC. This rearrangement joins TRBV27 to TRBJ1-2, with 8 bases matching TRBD1. CDR1 MNHEY and CDR2 SMNVEV come from the germline V gene (reference sequence). The CDR3 is 16 residues long. Trimming took 8 bases from V and 3 from J; bases not matched to a gene: 14.

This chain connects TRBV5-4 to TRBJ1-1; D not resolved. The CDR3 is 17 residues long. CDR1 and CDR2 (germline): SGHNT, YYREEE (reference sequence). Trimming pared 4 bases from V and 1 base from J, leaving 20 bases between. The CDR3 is CASSQPTGSDPNTEAFF. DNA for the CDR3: TGTGCCAGCAGCCAGCCAACCGGGTCAGACCCGAACACTGAAGCTTTCTTT.

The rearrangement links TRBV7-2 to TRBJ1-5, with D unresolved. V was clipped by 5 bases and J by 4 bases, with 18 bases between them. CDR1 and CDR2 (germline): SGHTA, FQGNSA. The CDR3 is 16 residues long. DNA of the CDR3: TGTGCCAGCAGCACGTCTACCTCGGGAGGAAATCAGCCCCAGCATTTT. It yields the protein CASSTSTSGGNQPQHF.

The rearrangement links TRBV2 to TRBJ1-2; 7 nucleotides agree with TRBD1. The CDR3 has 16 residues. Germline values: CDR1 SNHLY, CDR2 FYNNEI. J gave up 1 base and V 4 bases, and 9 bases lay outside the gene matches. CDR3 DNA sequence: TGTGCCAGCAGTGCTATAGGGACAGAAATTAACTATGGCTACACCTTC. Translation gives CASSAIGTEINYGYTF. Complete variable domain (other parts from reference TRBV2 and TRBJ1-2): EPEVTQTPSHQVTQMGQEVILRCVPISNHLYFYWYRQILGQKVEFLVSFYNNEISEKSEIFDDQFSVERPDGSNFTLKIRSTKLEDSAMYFCASSAIGTEINYGYTFGSGTRLTVV.

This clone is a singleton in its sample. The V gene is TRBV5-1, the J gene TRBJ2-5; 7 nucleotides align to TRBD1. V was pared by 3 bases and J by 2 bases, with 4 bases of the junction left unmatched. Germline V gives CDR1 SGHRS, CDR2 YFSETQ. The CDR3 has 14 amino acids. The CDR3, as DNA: TGCGCCAGCAGCTCGGGACAGCTTCAAGAGACCCAGTACTTC. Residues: CASSSGQLQETQYF.

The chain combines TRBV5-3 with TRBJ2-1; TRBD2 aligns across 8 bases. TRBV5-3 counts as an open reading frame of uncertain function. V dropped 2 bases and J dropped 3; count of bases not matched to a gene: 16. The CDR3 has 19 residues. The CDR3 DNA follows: TGTGCCAGAAGCTTATTCGGGATCGGACTAGCCCTCCACTACAATGAGCAGTTCTTC. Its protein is CARSLFGIGLALHYNEQFF.

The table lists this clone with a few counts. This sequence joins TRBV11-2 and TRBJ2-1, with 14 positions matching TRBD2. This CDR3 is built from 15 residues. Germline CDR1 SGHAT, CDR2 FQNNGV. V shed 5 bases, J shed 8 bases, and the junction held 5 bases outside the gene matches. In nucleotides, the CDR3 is TGTGCCAGCAGCGCCGGGACTAGCGGGGGTTATGAGCAGTTCTTC. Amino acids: CASSAGTSGGYEQFF.